Listed below are T cell receptor beta chains from one sample, sequenced in a study of blood T cell repertoires in COVID-19. The protocol was immunoSEQ multiplex PCR, while the TCRdb copy is restricted to in-frame clones and leaves out a portion. The profile shows approximately 130,000 clones, around 88% of them singletons. The sequenced material came from peripheral blood. Every receptor here comes from an elderly man with active or convalescent COVID-19. Both conserved end residues are part of each CDR3. A D gene is named only where the DNA matches it firmly. Some rows mark clone size as missing; the rest say once, few, many or name a class of expanded clone.

D	V	J	size	DNA	CDR3
-	TRBV2	TRBJ1-2	-	TGTGCCAGCCCCTCCACAGGGAACTATGGCTACACCTTC	CASPSTGNYGYTF
-	TRBV10-2	TRBJ1-5	-	TGCGCCAGCAGTGAAGGGGTTAATCAGCCCCAGCATTTT	CASSEGVNQPQHF
-	TRBV7-8	TRBJ2-7	-	TGTGCCAGCAGCTTAGAGGAGGAATACGAGCAGTACTTC	CASSLEEEYEQYF
TRBD1	TRBV29-1	TRBJ1-2	-	TGCAGCGTGGCAGGGGGCGGCTACACCTTC	CSVAGGGYTF
-	TRBV27	TRBJ2-1	-	TGTGCCAGCAGTGTTCTAGGGCGGGCTTACAATGAGCAGTTCTTC	CASSVLGRAYNEQFF
-	TRBV11-3	TRBJ1-2	-	TGTGCCCTTCCCCCCGCTCCAGGTCGCACAAACTATGGCTACACCTTC	CALPPAPGRTNYGYTF
-	TRBV20-1	TRBJ2-1	-	TGCAGTGCTAGTGTACGGAATGAGCAGTTCTTC	CSASVRNEQFF
-	TRBV19	TRBJ1-1	-	TGTGCCAGTAGTGCCAGACAGGCGAGTTTGGACACTGAAGCTTTCTTT	CASSARQASLDTEAFF
TRBD1	TRBV5-4	TRBJ2-1	once	TGTGCCAGCAGCCGGGGACAGGGAGTCCTCATCAATGAGCAGTTCTTC	CASSRGQGVLINEQFF
TRBD2	TRBV6-2/TRBV6-3	TRBJ2-3	-	TGTGCCAGCAGGCCTAGCGGGGGCCCAGATACGCAGTATTTT	CASRPSGGPDTQYF
TRBD1	TRBV30	TRBJ2-1	-	TGTGCCTGGAGTGGGGTCAGGGGGATCAATGAGCAGTTCTTC	CAWSGVRGINEQFF
-	TRBV5-6	TRBJ1-2	-	TGTGCCAGCAGCTTGACCCCGGAAGGGTCGGGATATGGCTACACCTTC	CASSLTPEGSGYGYTF
-	TRBV18	TRBJ2-5	-	TGTGCCAGCTCACCATTAGCGCTGCCTGAGACCCAGTACTTC	CASSPLALPETQYF
-	TRBV29-1	TRBJ2-7	-	TGCAGCGTTTTTTTGGGAGCAGAGCAGTACTTC	CSVFLGAEQYF
-	TRBV2	TRBJ1-1	-	TGTGCCAGCAGTGCACAGGGAAGGTCGAACACTGAAGCTTTCTTT	CASSAQGRSNTEAFF
-	TRBV5-1	TRBJ1-1	-	TGCGCCAGCAAAATAGAGGATTACACTGAAGCTTTCTTT	CASKIEDYTEAFF
-	TRBV2	TRBJ1-5	-	TGTGCCAGCAGCCCCCGAATGGAGCAGCCCCAGCATTTT	CASSPRMEQPQHF
-	TRBV12-3/TRBV12-4	TRBJ1-1	few	TGTGCCAGCAGCGGTAGTTGGACTGAAGCTTTCTTT	CASSGSWTEAFF
-	TRBV6-2/TRBV6-3	TRBJ1-5	-	TGTGCCAGCAGTTACGGAGGAAATCAGCCCCAGCATTTT	CASSYGGNQPQHF
TRBD1	TRBV7-9	TRBJ1-5	-	TGTGCCAGCAGCCCGCCAGGGACAGGCCTTAGCAATCAGCCCCAGCATTTT	CASSPPGTGLSNQPQHF
TRBD2	TRBV6-5	TRBJ2-7	-	TGTGCCAGCAGTTACTCGGCTAGCGGGGCTTACGAGCAGTACTTC	CASSYSASGAYEQYF
TRBD1	TRBV24-1	TRBJ1-4	once	TGTGCCACCAGTGACTCCGGGACAGGGAATGAAAAACTGTTTTTT	CATSDSGTGNEKLFF
TRBD2	TRBV4-2	TRBJ2-1	-	TGTGCCAGCAGCCAAGACCTAGCGGGGGGATACAATGAGCAGTTCTTC	CASSQDLAGGYNEQFF
-	TRBV4-2	TRBJ2-1	-	TGTGCCAGCAGCCCCTATATCTCCTACAATGAGCAGTTCTTC	CASSPYISYNEQFF
-	TRBV7-7	TRBJ2-5	-	TGTGCCAGCAGCTCTAATCTCGGGGGAGAGACCCAGTACTTC	CASSSNLGGETQYF
TRBD2	TRBV11-2	TRBJ2-2	once	TGTGCCAGCAGCTTCCAGTCAAGCGGGGTTGCCGGGGAGCTGTTTTTT	CASSFQSSGVAGELFF
-	TRBV28	TRBJ2-5	-	TGTGCCAGCAGTCCGCCAGGGATACAAGAGACCCAGTACTTC	CASSPPGIQETQYF
-	TRBV5-1	TRBJ2-7	-	TGCGCCAGCAGCTTGGCCGCGTTAACTCCCGAGCAGTACTTC	CASSLAALTPEQYF
TRBD2	TRBV7-2	TRBJ2-7	-	TGTGCCAGCAGCACCCGGACTAGCGGGTCCTACGAGCAGTACTTC	CASSTRTSGSYEQYF
-	TRBV10-2	TRBJ1-2	-	TGCGCCAGCACGTCCAACTATGGCTACACCTTC	CASTSNYGYTF
-	TRBV27	TRBJ1-4	-	TGTGCCAGCAGTTTCCGGGTTGCCGAAAAACTGTTTTTT	CASSFRVAEKLFF
-	TRBV12-3/TRBV12-4	TRBJ2-7	-	TGTGCCAGTCTGACACTCTCCTACGAGCAGTACTTC	CASLTLSYEQYF
-	TRBV27	TRBJ1-2	once	TGTGCCAGCAGTTTAGGGGGCGGAGGCGGCTACACCTTC	CASSLGGGGGYTF
-	TRBV6-5	TRBJ2-1	-	TGTGCCAGCAGACGGCTTTTGGCGGCGCGAAATGAGCAGTTCTTC	CASRRLLAARNEQFF
TRBD2	TRBV3-1/TRBV3-2	TRBJ2-1	-	TGTGCCAGCAGCCGACGGACTAGCGGGGGAAGAGAGCAGTTCTTC	CASSRRTSGGREQFF
-	TRBV18	TRBJ1-2	-	TGTGCCAGCTCTCCTGGGACTCCCGGAGGGGTCTATGGCTACACCTTC	CASSPGTPGGVYGYTF
TRBD1	TRBV12-3/TRBV12-4	TRBJ1-2	-	TGTGCCAGGGGTGGGACAGGCAGCTATGGCTACACCTTC	CARGGTGSYGYTF
-	TRBV9	TRBJ2-3	-	TGTGCCAGCAGCGACAGGGAGTTGGGTACGCAGTATTTT	CASSDRELGTQYF
TRBD1	TRBV4-3	TRBJ1-2	-	TGCGCCAGCAGCCAAGATGGGACTACAGGGGGCAATGGCTACACCTTC	CASSQDGTTGGNGYTF
TRBD1	TRBV5-6	TRBJ2-3	-	TGTGCCAGCAGCTTGGAACCAGGGGGCTACACAGATACGCAGTATTTT	CASSLEPGGYTDTQYF
-	TRBV7-8	TRBJ2-1	few	TGTGCCAGCAGCTTTCTGCAGGGCAATGAGCAGTTCTTC	CASSFLQGNEQFF
-	TRBV4-3	TRBJ1-2	few	TGCGCCAGCAGCCAAGATCAGCAGGGGAGAAGAGGCTACACCTTC	CASSQDQQGRRGYTF
-	TRBV6-5	TRBJ1-4	-	TGTGCCAGCAGTTACCTTTTTGACAGGGAAAAACTGTTTTTT	CASSYLFDREKLFF
TRBD2	TRBV9	TRBJ2-1	-	TGTGCCAGCAGCGAGCGGGGGGGCCGGAATGAGCAGTTCTTC	CASSERGGRNEQFF
-	TRBV7-8	TRBJ2-2	-	TGTGCCAGCAGCTTAGTAGGGGGTGCGACCGGGGAGCTGTTTTTT	CASSLVGGATGELFF
-	TRBV24-1	TRBJ1-2	-	TGTGCCACCAGTGAACCGGGGGACTATGGCTACACCTTC	CATSEPGDYGYTF
-	TRBV7-9	TRBJ2-1	once	TGTGCCAGCAGCTTCTACTTAGGGGTAAAGGTAAAAAATGAGCAGTTCTTC	CASSFYLGVKVKNEQFF
-	TRBV27	TRBJ1-2	-	TGTGCCAGCAGTTTATGGGGCAGGGAAGACTATGGCTACACCTTC	CASSLWGREDYGYTF
TRBD1	TRBV15	TRBJ1-6	-	TGTGCCACCAGCAGCTCCGTGGGACAGGGGGCCGGAAGGTCACCCCTCCACTTT	CATSSSVGQGAGRSPLHF
-	TRBV2	TRBJ1-2	-	TGTGCCAGCCGGCGAGGGGGAACAGAGGGTGGCTACACCTTC	CASRRGGTEGGYTF
TRBD1	TRBV7-2	TRBJ1-5	-	TGTGCCAGCAGCCCGGACAGGGGGAATCAGCCCCAGCATTTT	CASSPDRGNQPQHF